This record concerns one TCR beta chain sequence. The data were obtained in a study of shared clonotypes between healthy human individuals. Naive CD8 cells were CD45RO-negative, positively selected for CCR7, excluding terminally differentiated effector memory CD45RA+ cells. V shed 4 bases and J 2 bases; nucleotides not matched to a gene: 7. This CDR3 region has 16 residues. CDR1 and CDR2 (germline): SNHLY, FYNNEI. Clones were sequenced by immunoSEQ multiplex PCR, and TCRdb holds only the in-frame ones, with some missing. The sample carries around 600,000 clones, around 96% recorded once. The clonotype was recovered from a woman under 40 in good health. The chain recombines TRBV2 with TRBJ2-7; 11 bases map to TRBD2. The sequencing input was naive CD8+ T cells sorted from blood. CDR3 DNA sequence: TGTGCCAGCAGTGGTCACAGGGGACTAGCGGCCTACGAGCAGTACTTC. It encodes CASSGHRGLAAYEQYF.